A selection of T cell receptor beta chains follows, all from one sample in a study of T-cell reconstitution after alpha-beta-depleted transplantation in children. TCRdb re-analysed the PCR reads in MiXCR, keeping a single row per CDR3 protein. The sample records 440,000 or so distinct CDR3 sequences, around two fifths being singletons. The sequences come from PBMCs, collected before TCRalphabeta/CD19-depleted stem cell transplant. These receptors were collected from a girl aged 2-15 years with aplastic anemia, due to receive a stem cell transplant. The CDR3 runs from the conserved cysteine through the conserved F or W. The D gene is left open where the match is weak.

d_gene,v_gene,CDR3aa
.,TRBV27,CASSYPTATNEKLFF
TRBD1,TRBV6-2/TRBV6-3,CASSYSPSGTGIHNEQFF
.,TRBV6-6,CASSYSGVGEQYF
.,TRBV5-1,CASSLDGTRNQPQHF
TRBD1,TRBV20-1,CSARRDRGRKEKLFF
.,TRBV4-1,CASSLLGGNTEAFF
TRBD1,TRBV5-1,CASSPGQGTPEAFF
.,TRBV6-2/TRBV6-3,CASSPNPGAQASELMDTQYF
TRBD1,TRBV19,CASSILRQGTDTQYF
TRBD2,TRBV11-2,CASSFNQREGRADTQYF
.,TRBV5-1,CASSLEGGWGQPQHF
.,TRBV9,CASSVATEWSSYNEQFF
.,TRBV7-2,CASSAAGSQSADTQYF
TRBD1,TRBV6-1,CASSATGQQETQYF
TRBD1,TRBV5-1,CASSLAGTDSYEQYF
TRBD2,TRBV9,CASSTSGSQSDTQYF
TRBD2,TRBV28,CASVSGSSSSYEQYF
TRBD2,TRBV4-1,CSSSFQREGYNEQFF
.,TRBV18,CASSPPAREGNEQFF
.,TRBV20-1,CSASRGPGSQVETQYF
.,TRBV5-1,CASSLAIPNTEAFF
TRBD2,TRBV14,CASSQGFTSGRSSYNEQFF
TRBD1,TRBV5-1,CASSLARGMANTEAFF
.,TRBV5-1,CASSPRMSSYEQYF
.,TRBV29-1,CSVDEGNEAYETQYF
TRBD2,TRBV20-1,CSAGKRTSGRSDTQYF
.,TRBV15,CATSREEVASALVSNEQFF
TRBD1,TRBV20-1,CSASRGQAFF
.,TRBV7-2,CASTNIRGAGSPLHF
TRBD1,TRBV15,CATSRVIDRDNQPQHF
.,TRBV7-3,CASSSLTTDTQYF
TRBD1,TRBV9,CASSAGWDSTYEQYF
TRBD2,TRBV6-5,CASSYRGDDTDTQYF
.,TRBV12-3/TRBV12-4,CASSSPSTANTGELFF
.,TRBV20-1,CCARGSVIWSNQPQHF
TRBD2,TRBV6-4,CASSREVADTQYF
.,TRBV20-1,CSARDRQTDTQYF
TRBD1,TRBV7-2,CASSAWTGKTGELFF
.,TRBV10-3,CAISEGGNTEAFF
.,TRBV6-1,CASSEDSPYSGNTIYF
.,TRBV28,CASSFVTRAYEQYF
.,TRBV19,CASSITRNTEAFF
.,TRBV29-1,CSGSVNTYNEQFF
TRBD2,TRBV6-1,CASSERGGSLYNEQFF
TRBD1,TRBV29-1,CSIGGQGLEQYF
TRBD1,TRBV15,CATSPRTGGIGQPQHF
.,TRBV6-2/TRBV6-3,CASSPDWTEAFF
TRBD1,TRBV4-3,CASSQGVGTEETQYF
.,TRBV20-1,CSARGRGYEQYF
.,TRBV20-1,CSARAWDEGGELFF
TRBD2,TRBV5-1,CASSSGGRSKNIQYF
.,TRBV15,CATSRVGDQPQHF
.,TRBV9,CASSVTGTGELFF
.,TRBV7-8,CASSPAPWGSSEETQYF
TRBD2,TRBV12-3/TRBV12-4,CASNAQRERSDTQYF
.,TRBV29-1,CSVDGLKQAGNNEQFF